The rows below give T cell receptor beta chains drawn from one sample of a study of beta chain features in type 1 diabetes. The assay was immunoSEQ multiplex PCR, and TCRdb's table has in-frame clones only and misses some. The sample yields about 160,000 clones, 7.5% to 9.5% seen once. Sequenced sample: central memory CD4+ T cells from blood. These receptors all stem from a woman aged 18-30 years with type 1 diabetes. The CDR3 runs from the conserved cysteine through the conserved F or W. The order of the fields is V gene, clone size, J gene, D gene, CDR3 protein, CDR3 DNA. The D gene is left open where the match is weak. The size entry is marked missing in some rows and otherwise reads once, few, many or a size class.

v_call: TRBV5-1; clone_size: few; j_call: TRBJ2-7; d_call: .; cdr3_aa: CASSLAASGSYEQYF; cdr3_nt: TGCGCCAGCAGCTTGGCCGCCAGCGGCTCCTACGAGCAGTACTTC
v_call: TRBV29-1; clone_size: .; j_call: TRBJ1-1; d_call: .; cdr3_aa: CSGGHGGDTEAFF; cdr3_nt: TGCAGCGGGGGACACGGGGGGGACACTGAAGCTTTCTTT
v_call: TRBV29-1; clone_size: .; j_call: TRBJ2-1; d_call: .; cdr3_aa: CSVAIIAYNEQFF; cdr3_nt: TGCAGCGTTGCAATCATAGCATACAATGAGCAGTTCTTC
v_call: TRBV2; clone_size: .; j_call: TRBJ1-5; d_call: .; cdr3_aa: CASSGRGEVNQPQHF; cdr3_nt: TGTGCCAGCAGTGGACGGGGGGAGGTTAATCAGCCCCAGCATTTT
v_call: TRBV29-1; clone_size: .; j_call: TRBJ1-2; d_call: TRBD1; cdr3_aa: CSVGGTVYGYTF; cdr3_nt: TGCAGCGTTGGCGGGACAGTCTATGGCTACACCTTC
v_call: TRBV18; clone_size: .; j_call: TRBJ2-2; d_call: TRBD2; cdr3_aa: CASSPLGTSNTGELFF; cdr3_nt: TGTGCCAGCTCACCACTGGGGACTAGTAACACCGGGGAGCTGTTTTTT
v_call: TRBV7-9; clone_size: .; j_call: TRBJ1-2; d_call: .; cdr3_aa: CASQSPGPYGYTF; cdr3_nt: TGTGCCAGCCAAAGTCCTGGGCCCTATGGCTACACCTTC
v_call: TRBV7-2; clone_size: .; j_call: TRBJ1-4; d_call: .; cdr3_aa: CASSLAQGHKLFF; cdr3_nt: TGTGCCAGCAGCTTAGCGCAGGGACATAAACTGTTTTTT
v_call: TRBV5-6; clone_size: few; j_call: TRBJ2-5; d_call: TRBD1; cdr3_aa: CASSGGTGGLETQYF; cdr3_nt: TGTGCCAGCAGCGGGGGGACAGGGGGCTTGGAGACCCAGTACTTC
v_call: TRBV19; clone_size: few; j_call: TRBJ1-6; d_call: TRBD1; cdr3_aa: CAGQGANNSPLHF; cdr3_nt: TGTGCCGGACAGGGGGCGAATAATTCACCCCTCCACTTT
v_call: TRBV6-5; clone_size: .; j_call: TRBJ2-5; d_call: .; cdr3_aa: CASVQLAGGTQYF; cdr3_nt: TGTGCCAGCGTTCAATTGGCGGGTGGGACCCAGTACTTC
v_call: TRBV29-1; clone_size: .; j_call: TRBJ1-1; d_call: .; cdr3_aa: CSVVSPAQGTEAFF; cdr3_nt: TGCAGCGTTGTATCGCCAGCCCAGGGTACTGAAGCTTTCTTT
v_call: TRBV5-6; clone_size: .; j_call: TRBJ1-4; d_call: .; cdr3_aa: CASSHQGGKLFF; cdr3_nt: TGTGCCAGCAGCCACCAGGGAGGAAAACTGTTTTTT
v_call: TRBV25-1; clone_size: .; j_call: TRBJ2-7; d_call: .; cdr3_aa: CASSESYYEQYF; cdr3_nt: TGTGCCAGCAGTGAATCGTACTACGAGCAGTACTTC
v_call: TRBV28; clone_size: many; j_call: TRBJ2-5; d_call: TRBD2; cdr3_aa: CASSGRGTQYF; cdr3_nt: TGTGCCAGCAGTGGGAGGGGGACCCAGTACTTC
v_call: TRBV5-1; clone_size: few; j_call: TRBJ2-1; d_call: TRBD1; cdr3_aa: CASSLAAGQGDNEQFF; cdr3_nt: TGCGCCAGCAGCTTGGCCGCGGGACAGGGAGACAATGAGCAGTTCTTC
v_call: TRBV21-1; clone_size: .; j_call: TRBJ2-3; d_call: .; cdr3_aa: CASSNSSPRTDTQYF; cdr3_nt: TGTGCCAGCAGCAATTCTAGCCCACGTACAGATACGCAGTATTTT
v_call: TRBV25-1; clone_size: few; j_call: TRBJ1-1; d_call: TRBD1; cdr3_aa: CASREGDRLNTEAFF; cdr3_nt: TGTGCCAGCAGAGAAGGGGACAGGTTAAACACTGAAGCTTTCTTT
v_call: TRBV10-3; clone_size: .; j_call: TRBJ2-1; d_call: TRBD2; cdr3_aa: CATNRGLAGEGWSYNEQFF; cdr3_nt: TGTGCCACCAATAGGGGGCTAGCGGGAGAGGGATGGTCCTACAATGAGCAGTTCTTC
v_call: TRBV28; clone_size: .; j_call: TRBJ2-4; d_call: .; cdr3_aa: CASSLGGTKNIQYF; cdr3_nt: TGTGCCAGCAGTTTGGGAGGTACTAAAAACATTCAGTACTTC
v_call: TRBV5-3; clone_size: .; j_call: TRBJ2-7; d_call: .; cdr3_aa: CARFRNRSSYEQYF; cdr3_nt: TGTGCCAGATTTAGGAACCGGAGCTCCTACGAGCAGTACTTC
v_call: TRBV18; clone_size: .; j_call: TRBJ2-7; d_call: TRBD2; cdr3_aa: CASSPQWAGGNYEQYF; cdr3_nt: TGTGCCAGCTCACCACAGTGGGCGGGGGGGAACTACGAGCAGTACTTC
v_call: TRBV28; clone_size: .; j_call: TRBJ2-7; d_call: .; cdr3_aa: CASSQPRDFYEQYF; cdr3_nt: TGTGCCAGCAGCCAGCCCCGGGACTTTTACGAGCAGTACTTC
v_call: TRBV11-3; clone_size: few; j_call: TRBJ2-1; d_call: .; cdr3_aa: CASSTGGGYNDQFF; cdr3_nt: TGTGCCAGCAGCACTGGGGGCGGATACAATGATCAGTTCTTC
v_call: TRBV6-1; clone_size: .; j_call: TRBJ1-2; d_call: .; cdr3_aa: CASLHTLQYGYTF; cdr3_nt: TGTGCCAGCCTGCACACCCTGCAATATGGCTACACCTTC
v_call: TRBV7-9; clone_size: .; j_call: TRBJ1-1; d_call: .; cdr3_aa: CASSFNTAGEAFF; cdr3_nt: TGTGCCAGCAGCTTTAACACAGCTGGTGAAGCTTTCTTT
v_call: TRBV4-3; clone_size: .; j_call: TRBJ2-7; d_call: TRBD1; cdr3_aa: CASSPQGRAYEQYF; cdr3_nt: TGCGCCAGCAGCCCACAGGGGCGGGCCTACGAGCAGTACTTC
v_call: TRBV7-2; clone_size: .; j_call: TRBJ2-6; d_call: .; cdr3_aa: CASSGDRLSANVLTF; cdr3_nt: TGTGCCAGCAGCGGTGACAGGCTCTCTGCCAACGTCCTGACTTTC
v_call: TRBV7-9; clone_size: few; j_call: TRBJ1-6; d_call: .; cdr3_aa: CASSIISSYNSPLHF; cdr3_nt: TGTGCCAGCAGCATCATTAGCTCCTATAATTCACCCCTCCACTTT
v_call: TRBV7-9; clone_size: .; j_call: TRBJ2-5; d_call: .; cdr3_aa: CASSLAGDETQYF; cdr3_nt: TGTGCCAGCAGCTTAGCGGGAGACGAGACCCAGTACTTC
v_call: TRBV29-1; clone_size: many; j_call: TRBJ2-7; d_call: TRBD1; cdr3_aa: CSVEEDRVNSEQYF; cdr3_nt: TGCAGCGTTGAAGAGGACAGGGTCAACAGCGAGCAGTACTTC
v_call: TRBV18; clone_size: .; j_call: TRBJ2-1; d_call: TRBD2; cdr3_aa: CASSAGVTEQFF; cdr3_nt: TGTGCCAGCTCAGCGGGAGTAACTGAGCAGTTCTTC
v_call: TRBV9; clone_size: .; j_call: TRBJ2-1; d_call: TRBD2; cdr3_aa: CASSVGLADYNEQFF; cdr3_nt: TGTGCCAGCAGCGTTGGACTAGCGGACTACAATGAGCAGTTCTTC
v_call: TRBV7-2; clone_size: .; j_call: TRBJ2-6; d_call: TRBD1; cdr3_aa: CASSPQGAGANVLTF; cdr3_nt: TGTGCCAGCAGCCCCCAGGGGGCTGGGGCCAACGTCCTGACTTTC
v_call: TRBV6-5; clone_size: .; j_call: TRBJ1-5; d_call: .; cdr3_aa: CASRQQPDQPQHF; cdr3_nt: TGTGCCAGCAGACAACAGCCTGATCAGCCCCAGCATTTT
v_call: TRBV5-1; clone_size: .; j_call: TRBJ1-2; d_call: TRBD1; cdr3_aa: CASRTGEVSGYGYTF; cdr3_nt: TGCGCCAGCAGAACAGGGGAAGTGAGCGGCTATGGCTACACCTTC
v_call: TRBV29-1; clone_size: few; j_call: TRBJ1-5; d_call: .; cdr3_aa: CSVVQAGVGQPQHF; cdr3_nt: TGCAGCGTTGTACAGGCGGGAGTGGGTCAGCCCCAGCATTTT
v_call: TRBV18; clone_size: .; j_call: TRBJ2-7; d_call: .; cdr3_aa: CASSVPGRPYEQYF; cdr3_nt: TGTGCCAGCTCAGTCCCGGGGAGACCCTACGAGCAGTACTTC
v_call: TRBV6-1; clone_size: .; j_call: TRBJ2-5; d_call: TRBD1; cdr3_aa: CASIRGQGETQYF; cdr3_nt: TGTGCCAGCATCAGGGGGCAGGGAGAGACCCAGTACTTC
v_call: TRBV25-1; clone_size: few; j_call: TRBJ2-5; d_call: .; cdr3_aa: CASSPPGVQEETQYF; cdr3_nt: TGTGCCAGCAGTCCCCCGGGGGTACAGGAAGAGACCCAGTACTTC
v_call: TRBV5-1; clone_size: .; j_call: TRBJ1-1; d_call: .; cdr3_aa: CASSPGGFTTEAFF; cdr3_nt: TGCGCCAGCAGCCCGGGCGGGTTTACCACTGAAGCTTTCTTT
v_call: TRBV4-3; clone_size: many; j_call: TRBJ2-4; d_call: TRBD1; cdr3_aa: CASSQRAPGQGRNIQYF; cdr3_nt: TGCGCCAGCAGCCAACGGGCGCCGGGACAGGGGCGGAACATTCAGTACTTC
v_call: TRBV11-2; clone_size: few; j_call: TRBJ2-1; d_call: .; cdr3_aa: CASSFLGGGEFF; cdr3_nt: TGTGCCAGCAGCTTTCTTGGAGGGGGCGAGTTCTTC